The clone carrying this T cell receptor (beta chain) turned up a few times. Antigen unknown. These data are taken from a study of naive and memory T cell subsets. The CDR3 is 15 amino acids. Trimming left V 0 bases short and J 10 bases short, with 15 bases between. CDR1 and CDR2 (germline): MNHEY, SMNVEV (reference sequence). An equimolar mix of two oligonucleotides served as the beta constant-region primer for TRBC1 and TRBC2. Nested alpha and beta constant-region primers with the SP2 primer drove four PCR rounds on ligated cDNA. TCRdb reanalysed the UMI-ligation and nested PCR reads using MiXCR and keeps one entry per CDR3 protein. The sample records about 100,000 distinct CDR3 sequences, about 14% being singletons. Study-wide results and limits: Especially in CD8 cells, naive repertoires contained a few larger clonotypes, possibly CD45RA-re-expressing memory cells. In naive cells, over 95% of TCR sequences were seen only once.

CMV status came from CD4+ IFNgamma after overnight CMV lysate stimulation. The chain recombines TRBV27 with TRBJ1-4; D is unresolved. The sequence was obtained from a human donor in good health. The sequenced sample was naive CD8+ T cells from blood. CDR3 loop: CASSLSSGPDGKLFF. The CDR3 DNA sequence: TGTGCCAGCAGTTTATCGAGCGGGCCTGATGGAAAACTGTTTTTT.